These 21 T cell receptor beta chains were all obtained from the same sample, sequenced in a study of CD8 T cells in ankylosing spondylitis. The antigens of these receptors remain unknown. One entry per CDR3 protein results from TCRdb running MiXCR on the 5' RACE reads. The sample lists about 510,000 distinct CDR3 sequences, roughly 5% occurring once. Points from the study as a whole: A motif in TCR beta, a set of under ten highly homologous variants, appeared characteristic of ankylosing spondylitis blood.

The sample comprised blood, either unsorted or a sorted T cell fraction (not recorded which). These receptors were taken from a male donor with ankylosing spondylitis.

This clonotype was detected many times. The chain recombines TRBV12-3 or TRBV12-4 with TRBJ2-7; either TRBD1 or TRBD2 may fit D (6 bases each). V lost 5 bases and J 5 bases, leaving 16 bases between the germline ends. CDR3 length equals 14 residues. CDR3: CASSLEGGIHEQYF. The CDR3 DNA reads as TGTGCCAGCAGTCTCGAGGGGGGCATCCACGAGCAGTACTTC.

In its sample, this clonotype was seen many times. V is TRBV20-1 and J is TRBJ1-1; a weak D match, TRBD1 (5 bases). Germline V gene sequence: CDR1 DFQATT, CDR2 SNEGSKA (reference sequence). The CDR3 totals 15 residues. The V and J ends lost 0 bases and 4 bases respectively, with 15 bases between them. The CDR3 nucleotides read TGCAGTGCTAGAGATCCCCCGGGCGGGGGCACTGAAGCTTTCTTT. Protein product: CSARDPPGGGTEAFF.

A few counts support this clonotype. The CDR3 DNA is TGTGCCAGCAGTCCAACCCCGACAGGTTCTCGCTATGGCTACACCTTC. Translation: CASSPTPTGSRYGYTF. The V and J genes are TRBV6-1 and TRBJ1-2; D might be TRBD1 (6 bases). The CDR3 has 16 amino acids. Trimming removed 5 bases at V and 4 bases at J, with 20 bases between. Germline V gives CDR1 MNHNS, CDR2 SASEGT.

Ten or more counts support this clonotype. The gene calls are TRBV7-9 and TRBJ2-5; maybe TRBD2 (6 bases). V lost 5 bases to trimming and J lost 7 bases, with 11 bases between them. The CDR3 covers 12 residues. Germline V gene lookup returns CDR1 SEHNR and CDR2 FQNEAQ (reference sequence). The CDR3 region is CASSLRLVTQYF. In DNA form, the CDR3 reads TGTGCCAGCAGCCTAAGACTAGTGACCCAGTACTTC.

This clonotype was seen a few times. V gene TRBV27 combines with J gene TRBJ2-3; no clear D. V was clipped by 6 bases and J by 4 bases, with 23 bases between them. Germline CDR1 MNHEY, CDR2 SMNVEV (reference sequence). The CDR3 extends over 17 amino acids. The CDR3: CASSILSTSHRSDTQYF. The CDR3 DNA is TGTGCCAGCAGCATACTTTCGACCTCGCATAGGTCAGATACGCAGTATTTT.

This clonotype occurred many times. The chain carries TRBV10-3 and TRBJ2-3; D gene ambiguous. The V and J ends lost 0 bases and 0 bases respectively, with 7 bases between them. Germline-derived CDR1 and CDR2 are ENHRY and SYGVKD. There are 15 residues in the CDR3. This chain's CDR3 is CAISESPGSTDTQYF. The CDR3 DNA reads as TGTGCCATCAGTGAGTCACCGGGTAGCACAGATACGCAGTATTTT.

This clonotype has at least ten counts. This CDR3 reads CASSTGETQYF. The CDR3 bases are TGTGCCAGCAGCACGGGGGAGACCCAGTACTTC. The rearrangement uses TRBV6-6 and TRBJ2-5; D may be TRBD2 (5 bases). Trimming removed 6 bases from V and 5 bases from J, with 7 bases in between. Germline V gives CDR1 MNHNY, CDR2 SVGAGI (reference sequence). The CDR3 loop spans 11 amino acids.

This clonotype has at least ten counts. V gene TRBV20-1 combines with J gene TRBJ1-6; D is uncertain. Germline-derived CDR1 and CDR2 are DFQATT and SNEGSKA (reference sequence). This CDR3 is 16 amino acids long. V was clipped by 3 bases and J by 0 bases, with 12 bases between them. The CDR3 coding sequence is TGCAGTGCTAGGAACCCCTGGGGCTCCTATAATTCACCCCTCCACTTT. Protein product: CSARNPWGSYNSPLHF.

This clonotype appeared many times. The rearrangement uses TRBV21-1 and TRBJ2-7; the D call of TRBD1 is as the table states it, not checked on the DNA. TRBV21-1 represents a pseudogene. The CDR3 runs 13 residues. The CDR3 bases are TGTGCCAGCAGCGGGGGACAGATTTACGAGCAGTACTTC. Protein: CASSGGQIYEQYF.

This clonotype came up many times. J is TRBJ2-5 and V is TRBV9; possibly TRBD1 for D (6 bases). The germline gives CDR1 SGDLS, CDR2 YYNGEE. CDR3 length equals 15 residues. V lost 0 bases to trimming and J lost 1 base, with 10 bases between them. CDR3: CASSVAGTSQETQYF. The CDR3, as DNA: TGTGCCAGCAGCGTAGCAGGGACAAGCCAAGAGACCCAGTACTTC.

At least ten counts were recorded for this clonotype. This sequence joins TRBV5-6 and TRBJ1-1; the D is unclear. Germline V gene lookup returns CDR1 SGHDT and CDR2 YYEEEE. This CDR3 is 15 amino acids long. Trimming took 4 bases from V and 6 from J, leaving 19 bases between them. CDR3 coding DNA: TGTGCCAGCAGCCCCGGTTGGGCAGGTCCCGCTGAAGCTTTCTTT. Its translation: CASSPGWAGPAEAFF.

This clonotype showed up many times. The chain combines TRBV20-1 with TRBJ2-5; no definite D call. From germline, CDR1 is DFQATT and CDR2 SNEGSKA (reference sequence). CDR3 size: 12 residues. The germline V and J ends were trimmed by 2 bases and 1 base, with 5 bases remaining between them. For the CDR3, the DNA is TGCAGTGCTAGACAGTTCCAAGAGACCCAGTACTTC. This gives the protein CSARQFQETQYF.

This clonotype showed up many times. This chain joins TRBV7-2 and TRBJ2-1; possible D gene TRBD2, 5 bases. The V and J ends lost 9 bases and 0 bases respectively, with 18 bases between them. The V gene's germline CDR1 is SGHTA and CDR2 FQGNSA. The CDR3 spans 16 residues. The CDR3 DNA follows: TGTGCCAGTTTACACTTGAGGGCAAACTCCTACAATGAGCAGTTCTTC. Translating gives CASLHLRANSYNEQFF.

V is TRBV5-5 and J is TRBJ2-1; no clear D. Trimming removed 1 base at V and 6 bases at J, with 8 bases between. Germline loops: CDR1 SGHKS, CDR2 YYEKEE (reference sequence). CDR3 length: 13 amino acids. The CDR3 DNA follows: TGTGCCAGCAGCTTGTGGCCCGGCAATGAGCAGTTCTTC. This codes for CASSLWPGNEQFF.

This clonotype was seen at least ten times. This sequence joins TRBV4-3 and TRBJ2-3, with a weak D call TRBD1 (5 bases). Germline values: CDR1 LGHNA, CDR2 YSLEER. Trimming stripped 0 bases from V and 0 bases from J, with 16 bases between. The CDR3 runs 18 residues. The CDR3: CASSQDLPTETSTDTQYF. In DNA form, the CDR3 reads TGCGCCAGCAGCCAAGACCTACCGACAGAGACTAGCACAGATACGCAGTATTTT.

This clonotype was found many times. The V and J genes are TRBV20-1 and TRBJ2-1; 9 nucleotides align to TRBD2. CDR1 is DFQATT and CDR2 is SNEGSKA in the germline V gene (reference sequence). The CDR3 is 16 residues long. The V segment lost 0 bases and the J segment 3 bases; nucleotides outside the gene matches: 6. The CDR3 region has the DNA TGCAGTGCTAGAGATCCGACTAGCGGATACTACAATGAGCAGTTCTTC. Protein: CSARDPTSGYYNEQFF.

This clonotype was picked up many times. This chain joins TRBV4-2 and TRBJ2-6; unclear D gene. CDR3 size: 15 residues. Germline loops: CDR1 LGHNA, CDR2 YNFKEQ. Trimming took 4 bases from V and 2 from J, leaving 9 bases between them. The DNA for the CDR3 is TGTGCCAGCAGCCTAGACCAGGCTGGGGCCAACGTCCTGACTTTC. This encodes CASSLDQAGANVLTF.

This clonotype was detected ten times or more. V and J are TRBV7-9 and TRBJ2-1, with no clear D. The V end was cut by 10 bases, the J end by 8 bases, with 12 bases between. CDR3 length: 11 residues. CDR1 SEHNR and CDR2 FQNEAQ come from the germline V gene (reference sequence). CDR3 sequence reads: CATTLADEQFF. The CDR3 bases are TGTGCCACCACCTTGGCCGATGAGCAGTTCTTC.

The sample holds many counts of this clonotype. This rearrangement joins TRBV9 to TRBJ2-1, with no clear D. Germline CDR1 SGDLS, CDR2 YYNGEE. The CDR3 has 16 residues. Deletions cut 3 bases from V and 2 bases from J, with 15 bases between. For the CDR3, the DNA is TGTGCCAGCAGCGCTGGTGGATTGAAGCCCTACAATGAGCAGTTCTTC. Translating gives CASSAGGLKPYNEQFF.

This clonotype appeared many times. This chain links TRBV9 with TRBJ1-5; D is ambiguous. CDR1 is SGDLS and CDR2 is YYNGEE in the germline V gene. The V gene lost 0 bases and the J gene lost 1 base, with 8 bases spanning the gap. CDR3 length: 15 amino acids. The CDR3 bases are TGTGCCAGCAGCGTAGGAGTGGACAGCAATCAGCCCCAGCATTTT. Protein: CASSVGVDSNQPQHF.

At least ten counts were recorded for this clonotype. This chain connects TRBV28 to TRBJ2-3; D remains unclear. The CDR3 has 14 amino acids. Germline CDR1 MDHEN, CDR2 SYDVKM. Between the trimmed V and J ends, which lost 0 bases and 6 bases, there was a span of 10 bases. CDR3 nucleotide sequence: TGTGCCAGCAGTTTATGGGACCCTAGGGATACGCAGTATTTT. This sequence encodes CASSLWDPRDTQYF. The full variable domain, its missing parts supplied by reference TRBV28 and TRBJ2-3, is DVKVTQSSRYLVKRTGEKVFLECVQDMDHENMFWYRQDPGLGLRLIYFSYDVKMKEKGDIPEGYSVSREKKERFSLILESASTNQTSMYLCASSLWDPRDTQYFGPGTRLTVL.